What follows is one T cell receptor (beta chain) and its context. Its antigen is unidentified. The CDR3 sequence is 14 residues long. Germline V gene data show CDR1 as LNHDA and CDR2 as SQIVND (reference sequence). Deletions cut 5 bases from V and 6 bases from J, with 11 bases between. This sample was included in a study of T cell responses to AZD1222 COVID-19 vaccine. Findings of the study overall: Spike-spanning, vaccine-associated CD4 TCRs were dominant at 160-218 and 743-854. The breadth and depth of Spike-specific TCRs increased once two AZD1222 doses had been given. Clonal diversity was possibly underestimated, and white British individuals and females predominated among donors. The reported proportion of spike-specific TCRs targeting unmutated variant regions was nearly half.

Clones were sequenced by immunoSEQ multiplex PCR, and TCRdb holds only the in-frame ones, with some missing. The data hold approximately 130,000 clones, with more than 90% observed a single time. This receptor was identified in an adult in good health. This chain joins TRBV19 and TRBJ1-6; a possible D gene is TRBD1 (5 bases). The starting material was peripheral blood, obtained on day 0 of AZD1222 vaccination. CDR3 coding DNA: TGTGCCAGTAGTTTGGGACCGACTAATTCACCCCTCCACTTT. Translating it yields CASSLGPTNSPLHF.